The following is a TCR beta chain sequence with its context. It has no known antigen specificity. Base qualities are missing; no much larger clone stands one base away. The sample originates from a study of identifying expanded T cells in peripheral blood (dated by TCRdb to the late 2010s). Broadly, across the study: Technical replicates were generated by sequencing separate aliquots of the same genomic DNA pool, and four replicates were compared pairwise.

Per the germline V gene, SGHRS is the CDR1 and YFSETQ is the CDR2. Trimming costs V 2 bases and J 5 bases, and their ends lie 8 bases apart. From the cysteine through the phenylalanine, the CDR3 covers 12 amino acids. Kept here is only the CDR3 DNA, which spans 36 bases and is read in frame from base 1. Beyond this particular receptor, the publication reports: Variance in clone template counts between approximately two-week samples significantly increased with total template count across all healthy donors. The beta-binomial model significantly reduced the number of clones called differentially abundant and the false-positive rate across all healthy-donor time intervals. Approximately 1.2 differentially abundant clones were flagged by the binomial model between technical replicates, whereas about 16.4 and 19 were flagged over around two weeks and four weeks, respectively. The authors expected that over much longer intervals, such as months to years, biological variance in healthy repertoires might increase even further.

TCRbeta CDR3 regions were profiled by bias-controlled multiplex PCR amplification of genomic DNA with the immunoSEQ Assay. As for how the authors treated the data: The absolute abundance of each unique TCRbeta CDR3 region was quantified after sequences were collapsed and filtered. Differential abundance was tested with a binomial (Fisher-equivalent) model and with a beta-binomial model adding time-dependent variance fitted from healthy donors. Clones with fewer than 5 combined templates were removed, and differential abundance was called for clones with a Benjamini-Hochberg FDR below 0.01. The form v = (b*log(k)+a)^2 was used to model beta-binomial variance as a function of total template count across the two samples. In its TCRdb copy, this immuneACCESS table keeps in-frame sequences only and misses some clones. Where compared with another copy, unresolved V genes explain less than half of these, and the others have no known cause. V and J calls and clone size are copied from that table; D and trimming were computed from the DNA. This sample comprises more than 55,000 clones, around 87% of them detected only once. The ten top clones hold roughly 4.5% of the sample.

No immune events, such as infections, were documented for the healthy donors during the collection period. Time-dependent variance in a beta-binomial model of T-cell clone differential abundance was calibrated using healthy-donor blood repertoires as a training cohort. The training cohort comprised approximately ten healthy donors, 3 female and 7 male. The donors were between about 25 and 65 years old, with an average age of approximately 45 years. Whole blood was collected from each healthy donor at three time points spaced approximately 2 weeks apart and obtained from a commercial supplier. For immunosequencing, genomic DNA was extracted from unsorted whole blood.

Sequencing input: blood. The sequence came from a person aged 18 to 75 in good health. The receptor chain draws on TRBV5-1 and TRBJ2-7; the D gene identity is not certain. CDR3 protein: CASSFSVDEQYF. The nucleotide sequence reads TGCGCCAGCAGCTTCTCGGTCGACGAGCAGTACTTC.